A single T cell receptor (beta chain) is shown here with its context. Its antigen is still unknown. The junction departs from the called germline gene at one end, perhaps through a read error. From 5'RACE with constant-segment primers came TCR alpha and TCR beta cDNA libraries that carried sample barcodes and UMIs. TCRdb recomputed calls from the 5' RACE reads with MiXCR, one row per CDR3 protein. The table shows 85,000 to 120,000 distinct CDR3 sequences, with 9.5% to 15% occurring only once. The data derive from a study of T-cell memory formation after mild COVID-19. Study-level points and caveats: Some SARS-CoV-2-responding clones were already detected in memory before infection.

The CDR3 contains 15 residues. The material sequenced was PBMCs or a T cell subset sorted from them (not recorded which). The sequence was obtained from an adult woman who had mild COVID-19 (a few samples of this study predate the infection). Cell type and time point are not known. The chain carries TRBV12-3 or TRBV12-4 and TRBJ2-2; 10 nucleotides match TRBD1. CDR3 residues: CASSPRQGAVGEPFF. The CDR3, as DNA: TGTGCCAGCAGTCCGAGACAGGGGGCGGTCGGGGAGCCGTTTTTT.